This T cell receptor (beta chain) was documented in a study of cytomegalovirus exposure and HLA in healthy donors. Regarding the study as a whole: TCR beta V- and J-gene trimming was later associated with a missense DCLRE1C variant. A previous analysis found most TCR beta V segments productive roughly 90% or roughly 30% of the time.

A note on this clone: Its specificity is not known.

A multiplex PCR was run with 60 Vbeta primers and 13 Jbeta primers. The assay was immunoSEQ multiplex PCR, and TCRdb's table has in-frame clones only and misses some. The sample lists roughly 190,000 clones, around 79% seen once, with about 1.4% in the top ten. Germline assignment: CDR1 LNHDA and CDR2 SQIVND (reference sequence). The CDR3 runs to 15 residues. V lost 5 bases and J 0 bases, leaving 13 bases between the germline ends. The V call is TRBV19, the J call TRBJ1-1; the D is unclear. The clonotype originates from a girl between 10 and 17 years old in good health and CMV-seropositive. Sequenced sample: PBMCs. As DNA, the CDR3 is TGTGCCAGTAGTCGGGAACTGATTTTGAACACTGAAGCTTTCTTT. The encoded protein is CASSRELILNTEAFF. Combining the CDR3 with reference TRBV19 and TRBJ1-1 gives the whole variable domain DGGITQSPKYLFRKEGQNVTLSCEQNLNHDAMYWYRQDPGQGLRLIYYSQIVNDFQKGDIAEGYSVSREKKESFPLTVTSAQKNPTAFYLCASSRELILNTEAFFGQGTRLTVV.